The 18 T cell receptor beta chains below were found in one sample sequenced in a study of response to subunit inactivated influenza vaccine. MiXCR, applied by TCRdb to the RT-PCR reads, yields one record per CDR3 protein. Among a few hundred thousand distinct CDR3 sequences listed, 11% to 15% were seen once. The sample in question was PBMCs from blood, obtained 11 to 12 days after vaccination. The receptor set was obtained from a man aged 50 to 59 who received an inactivated influenza vaccine.

The chain couples TRBV5-1 to TRBJ2-3; D might be TRBD2 (5 bases). Trimming took off 3 bases at V and 6 bases at J, with 17 bases between the two ends. This CDR3 has 15 residues. Germline lookup yields CDR1 SGHRS and CDR2 YFSETQ. The CDR3 nucleotides are TGCGCCAGCAGCTCCTCGGATGCGGGTGGTGATACGCAGTATTTT. As protein: CASSSSDAGGDTQYF.

CDR3 bases: TGTGCCAGCAGCGGGTCGACAGGAAGCACAGATACGCAGTATTTT. It is translated as CASSGSTGSTDTQYF. V gene TRBV3-1 combines with J gene TRBJ2-3; a weak D match, TRBD1 (6 bases). Germline values: CDR1 LGHDT, CDR2 YNNKEL (reference sequence). Trimming removed 5 bases from V and 0 bases from J, with 12 bases in between. This CDR3 comprises 15 residues.

The V call is TRBV3-1, the J call TRBJ2-5; D not resolved. In germline, CDR1 is LGHDT, CDR2 YNNKEL (reference sequence). V was clipped by 3 bases and J by 1 base, with 15 bases between them. The CDR3 contains 16 residues. In DNA, the CDR3 is TGTGCCAGCAGCCAGGCCGGGTCCACCCTCCAAGAGACCCAGTACTTC. Protein product: CASSQAGSTLQETQYF.

The chain uses TRBV7-2 and TRBJ1-4, with D perhaps TRBD1 (5 bases). CDR3 length: 15 amino acids. With 0 bases removed from V and 5 bases from J, the gap between germline ends came to 10 bases. Germline V lookup: CDR1 SGHTA, CDR2 FQGNSA. CDR3 sequence: CASSLARGRNEKLFF. The CDR3 DNA sequence: TGTGCCAGCAGCTTAGCACGGGGGAGGAATGAAAAACTGTTTTTT.

This clonotype has only a few counts. The chain joins TRBV19 to TRBJ1-3; D unclear. Germline CDR1 and CDR2: LNHDA and SQIVND (reference sequence). The V end lost 9 bases, the J end lost 0 bases, and 9 bases lay between the germline ends. The CDR3 extends over 13 amino acids. CDR3 protein: CASSDTSGNTIYF. CDR3 sequence (DNA): TGTGCCAGCAGTGACACCTCTGGAAACACCATATATTTT.

V is TRBV7-2 and J is TRBJ2-7, with D uncertain. V was cut by 5 bases and J by 6 bases, with 17 bases left in between. The V gene's germline CDR1 is SGHTA and CDR2 FQGNSA. The CDR3 length is 14 residues. The CDR3 DNA sequence: TGTGCCAGCAGCCCGCCGCCGGGTAGAGCCGAGCAGTACTTC. As protein: CASSPPPGRAEQYF.

This clonotype was detected many times. This chain joins TRBV10-3 and TRBJ2-7, with D hard to call. The CDR3 contains 13 residues. The germline V gene has CDR1 ENHRY and CDR2 SYGVKD. Trimming pared 4 bases from V and 0 bases from J, leaving 7 bases between. The CDR3 sequence: CAISGASSYEQYF. CDR3 in DNA: TGTGCCATCAGTGGAGCCAGCTCCTACGAGCAGTACTTC.

The V call is TRBV9, the J call TRBJ2-5; 8 bases agree with TRBD2. J gave up 3 bases and V 4 bases, and 14 bases lay outside the gene matches. This CDR3 spans 17 amino acids. The germline V gene has CDR1 SGDLS and CDR2 YYNGEE. CDR3 sequence reads: CASSTGLEGGEKETQYF. CDR3 sequence (DNA): TGTGCCAGCAGCACGGGACTAGAAGGAGGGGAAAAAGAGACCCAGTACTTC.

This clonotype was seen a few times. The V call is TRBV6-1, the J call TRBJ2-5, with 7 nucleotides matching TRBD2. CDR1 is MNHNS, CDR2 SASEGT, per germline. The CDR3 sequence is 15 residues long. J lost 7 bases, V lost 6 bases, and 14 bases had no gene match. This CDR3 is CASSRTLSGLGTQYF. Written as DNA, the CDR3 is TGTGCCAGCAGCCGGACACTTTCTGGACTAGGGACCCAGTACTTC.

This clonotype occurred many times. The V gene is TRBV12-3 or TRBV12-4, the J gene TRBJ2-1; 7 nucleotides agree with TRBD2. CDR3 length equals 16 residues. V lost 7 bases and J lost 2; bases outside the gene matches: 11. CDR3 loop: CASNLERREPYNEQFF. In nucleotides, the CDR3 is TGTGCCAGCAACCTGGAGAGGCGGGAGCCCTACAATGAGCAGTTCTTC.

The gene calls are TRBV27 and TRBJ2-2, with D maybe TRBD1 (6 bases). Per germline, CDR1 MNHEY and CDR2 SMNVEV (reference sequence). The length of the CDR3 is 14 residues. V lost 5 bases to trimming and J lost 5 bases, with 12 bases between them. CDR3 residues: CASSGNRVTGELFF. The CDR3 DNA is TGTGCCAGCAGTGGAAACAGGGTAACCGGGGAGCTGTTTTTT.

The chain is built from TRBV7-2 and TRBJ2-3; the D is unclear. Germline V lookup: CDR1 SGHTA, CDR2 FQGNSA. Trimming shortened V by 5 bases and J by 4 bases, and 7 bases separated the two germline ends. This CDR3 has 12 residues. CDR3: CASSTPPDTQYF. The CDR3 DNA sequence: TGTGCCAGCAGCACGCCCCCAGATACGCAGTATTTT.

The chain couples TRBV11-2 to TRBJ2-7, with a weak D call TRBD2 (6 bases). The CDR3 is 15 amino acids. The ends were cut back, 5 bases at V and 0 bases at J, with 14 bases in the middle. CDR1 is SGHAT, CDR2 FQNNGV, per germline. This CDR3 reads CASSPRQRVSYEQYF. In nucleotides, the CDR3 is TGTGCCAGCAGCCCTAGGCAGCGGGTCTCCTACGAGCAGTACTTC.

This rearrangement joins TRBV20-1 to TRBJ2-7; 12 bases agree with TRBD2. Germline loops: CDR1 DFQATT, CDR2 SNEGSKA (reference sequence). The CDR3 totals 17 residues. The ends lost 3 bases at V and 5 bases at J; junction bases unmatched: 14. CDR3 sequence: CSASVATSGRGMHEQYF. As DNA, the CDR3 is TGCAGTGCTAGTGTCGCGACTAGCGGGAGAGGTATGCACGAGCAGTACTTC.

This CDR3 reads CATSRGRVQTSTDTQYF. CDR3 in DNA: TGTGCCACCAGCAGAGGAAGGGTCCAGACTAGCACAGATACGCAGTATTTT. The chain carries TRBV15 and TRBJ2-3; D is uncertain. The germline CDR1 and CDR2 sequences are LNHNV and YYDKDF (reference sequence). This CDR3 spans 17 amino acids. V lost 1 base and J lost 0, with 14 bases in between.

The chain couples TRBV28 to TRBJ2-1; 9 bases map to TRBD1. CDR1 is MDHEN and CDR2 is SYDVKM in the germline V gene. The CDR3 contains 14 residues. J was trimmed by 7 bases and V by 0 bases; bases with no gene match: 1. CDR3 nucleotide sequence: TGTGCCAGCAGTTTATGGGACAGGGGAAATGAGCAGTTCTTC. It encodes CASSLWDRGNEQFF.

This clonotype was found many times. This rearrangement joins TRBV11-2 to TRBJ2-1; D gene uncertain. Trimming left V 1 base short and J 9 bases short, with 4 bases between. The CDR3 runs to 11 residues. Germline CDR1 SGHAT, CDR2 FQNNGV. The CDR3 sequence is CASSLGSEQFF. As DNA, the CDR3 is TGTGCCAGCAGCTTAGGAAGTGAGCAGTTCTTC.

This chain links TRBV20-1 with TRBJ2-1; 7 bases are a match to TRBD2. The CDR3 is 13 residues long. Per germline, CDR1 DFQATT and CDR2 SNEGSKA (reference sequence). J was trimmed by 6 bases and V by 6 bases; bases with no gene match: 8. The CDR3, as DNA: TGCAGTGCCCTAGCGGAGGGGTTCAATGAGCAGTTCTTC. Protein sequence: CSALAEGFNEQFF.